This T cell receptor (beta chain) was obtained from a study of blood T cell repertoires in COVID-19. This CDR3 has 17 residues. CDR1 and CDR2 (germline): MNHNS, SASEGT. V lost 4 bases and J lost 0, with 16 bases in between. The method was immunoSEQ multiplex PCR; TCRdb's version includes in-frame clones alone and lacks a portion of them. The sample yields some 110,000 clones, about nine tenths seen once. The sequence derives from a human donor in a cohort sampled during active COVID-19. Input material: peripheral blood. The chain carries TRBV6-1 and TRBJ1-5; D is undetermined. The CDR3 here is CASSVRGREYSNQPQHF. CDR3 coding DNA: TGTGCCAGCAGTGTCCGCGGGAGAGAGTATAGCAATCAGCCCCAGCATTTT.